A single sample is the source of the 9 T cell receptor beta chains below, sequenced in a study of T cell changes during pregnancy in multiple sclerosis. Clones were sequenced by immunoSEQ multiplex PCR, and TCRdb holds only the in-frame ones, with some missing. This sample has 40,000 or so clones, with over 75% found just once. The input for sequencing was CD4+ T cells from peripheral blood mononuclear cells, taken in the third trimester of pregnancy. These receptors came from a female donor with multiple sclerosis, enrolled in a pregnancy study.

The CDR3 DNA follows: TGTGCCATCACCGGGACTAGCGGGAGGGCCATCTACAATGAGCAGTTCTTC. Its translation is CAITGTSGRAIYNEQFF. The rearrangement links TRBV2 to TRBJ2-1, with 16 bases matching TRBD2. J gave up 3 bases and V 10 bases, and 9 bases lay outside the gene matches. From germline, CDR1 is SNHLY and CDR2 FYNNEI. The CDR3 consists of 17 residues.

The J gene is TRBJ2-2, the V gene TRBV4-1; D is possibly TRBD2 (6 bases). CDR3 size: 16 residues. V lost 1 base to trimming and J lost 8 bases, with 17 bases between them. Germline V lookup: CDR1 MGHRA, CDR2 YSYEKL. CDR3 DNA sequence: TGCGCCAGCAGCCAAGTTTTACGGGAGAGGTCGGGGGAGCTGTTTTTT. It encodes CASSQVLRERSGELFF.

CDR3 region: CASSTSIDRRAGYTF. DNA of the CDR3: TGTGCCAGCAGTACCTCCATTGACAGGCGGGCTGGCTACACCTTC. The chain is built from TRBV28 and TRBJ1-2, with D possibly TRBD1 on 6 matching bases. The germline V gene has CDR1 MDHEN and CDR2 SYDVKM. The CDR3 totals 15 residues. The V end lost 5 bases, the J end lost 7 bases, and 20 bases lay between the germline ends.

The chain is built from TRBV28 and TRBJ2-5; TRBD1 might be the D (6 bases). The J call may be in error: the DNA end matches TRBJ2-7 better. Germline CDR1 reads MDHEN; CDR2 reads SYDVKM. This CDR3 is built from 11 residues. Here the CDR3 DNA reads TGTGCCAGCAGCTACAGGGTCGAGCAGTACTTC. This encodes CASSYRVEQYF.

This chain connects TRBV9 to TRBJ2-7; 9 bases map to TRBD1. The V segment lost 1 base and the J segment 4 bases; nucleotides outside the gene matches: 3. The CDR3 consists of 14 residues. Germline values: CDR1 SGDLS, CDR2 YYNGEE. CDR3 bases: TGTGCCAGCAGCGTATCGACAGGGGGATACGAGCAGTACTTC. Amino acids: CASSVSTGGYEQYF.

The rearrangement uses TRBV27 and TRBJ1-2; D gene unclear. This CDR3 is built from 15 residues. With 3 bases removed from V and 3 bases from J, the gap between germline ends came to 14 bases. Germline CDR1 is MNHEY and CDR2 is SMNVEV (reference sequence). DNA for the CDR3: TGTGCCAGCAGTTTCATACCGGGTGGCGACTATGGCTACACCTTC. As protein: CASSFIPGGDYGYTF.

Concerning this clone: This CDR3 is also generated by other DNA sequences in the sample. The V and J genes are TRBV6-1 and TRBJ1-1; no clear D gene. The V gene's germline CDR1 is MNHNS and CDR2 SASEGT. V lost 0 bases and J 1 base, leaving 3 bases between the germline ends. The CDR3 runs 13 residues. The DNA of the CDR3 is TGTGCCAGCAGTGAAGCGAGGAACACTGAAGCTTTCTTT. Residues: CASSEARNTEAFF.

This sequence joins TRBV29-1 and TRBJ2-2, with TRBD1 matching 7 bases. The CDR3 length is 15 residues. CDR1 and CDR2 (germline): SQVTM, ANQGSEA. With V trimmed by 6 bases and J by 4 bases, 11 bases remained unmatched. The CDR3 DNA follows: TGCAGCGTGCGCGAGGCGGACAGGACCACCGGGGAGCTGTTTTTT. Amino acid sequence: CSVREADRTTGELFF.

This rearrangement joins TRBV18 to TRBJ1-2; D ambiguous. Germline lookup yields CDR1 KGHSH and CDR2 LQKENI. The CDR3 consists of 16 residues. The germline V and J ends were trimmed by 2 bases and 8 bases, with 21 bases remaining between them. CDR3 sequence: CASSPELYAGEGGYTF. The CDR3 nucleotides are TGTGCCAGCTCACCAGAATTGTACGCCGGGGAAGGAGGCTACACCTTC.